The clone carrying this T cell receptor (beta chain) showed up many times. Its antigen is unidentified. There were only healthy Caucasians among the donors. This entry belongs to a study of identical twins. General study points: Researchers caution that invariant MAIT and iNKT cells could partly confound zero-insertion analyses. Within cord blood, abundant beta clonotypes carried fewer insertions, but memory repertoires showed no such trend.

Using its own MiXCR run on the 5' RACE reads, TCRdb lists one record per CDR3 protein. The sample contains a few hundred thousand distinct CDR3 sequences, about 13% of which appear only once. V shed 4 bases and J shed 1 base, with 8 bases lying between them. The germline gives CDR1 LGHDT, CDR2 YNNKEL (reference sequence). The length of the CDR3 is 14 residues. The same specimen was also included in a second study, on yellow fever vaccine responses in identical twins.

The sequenced sample consisted of memory (CD45RO+) T cells sorted from blood. The source is a young woman in good health. The chain is built from TRBV3-1 and TRBJ2-1; no firm D call. CDR3 nucleotide sequence: TGTGCCAGCAGCCGAACGACATCCTACAATGAGCAGTTCTTC. This codes for CASSRTTSYNEQFF.